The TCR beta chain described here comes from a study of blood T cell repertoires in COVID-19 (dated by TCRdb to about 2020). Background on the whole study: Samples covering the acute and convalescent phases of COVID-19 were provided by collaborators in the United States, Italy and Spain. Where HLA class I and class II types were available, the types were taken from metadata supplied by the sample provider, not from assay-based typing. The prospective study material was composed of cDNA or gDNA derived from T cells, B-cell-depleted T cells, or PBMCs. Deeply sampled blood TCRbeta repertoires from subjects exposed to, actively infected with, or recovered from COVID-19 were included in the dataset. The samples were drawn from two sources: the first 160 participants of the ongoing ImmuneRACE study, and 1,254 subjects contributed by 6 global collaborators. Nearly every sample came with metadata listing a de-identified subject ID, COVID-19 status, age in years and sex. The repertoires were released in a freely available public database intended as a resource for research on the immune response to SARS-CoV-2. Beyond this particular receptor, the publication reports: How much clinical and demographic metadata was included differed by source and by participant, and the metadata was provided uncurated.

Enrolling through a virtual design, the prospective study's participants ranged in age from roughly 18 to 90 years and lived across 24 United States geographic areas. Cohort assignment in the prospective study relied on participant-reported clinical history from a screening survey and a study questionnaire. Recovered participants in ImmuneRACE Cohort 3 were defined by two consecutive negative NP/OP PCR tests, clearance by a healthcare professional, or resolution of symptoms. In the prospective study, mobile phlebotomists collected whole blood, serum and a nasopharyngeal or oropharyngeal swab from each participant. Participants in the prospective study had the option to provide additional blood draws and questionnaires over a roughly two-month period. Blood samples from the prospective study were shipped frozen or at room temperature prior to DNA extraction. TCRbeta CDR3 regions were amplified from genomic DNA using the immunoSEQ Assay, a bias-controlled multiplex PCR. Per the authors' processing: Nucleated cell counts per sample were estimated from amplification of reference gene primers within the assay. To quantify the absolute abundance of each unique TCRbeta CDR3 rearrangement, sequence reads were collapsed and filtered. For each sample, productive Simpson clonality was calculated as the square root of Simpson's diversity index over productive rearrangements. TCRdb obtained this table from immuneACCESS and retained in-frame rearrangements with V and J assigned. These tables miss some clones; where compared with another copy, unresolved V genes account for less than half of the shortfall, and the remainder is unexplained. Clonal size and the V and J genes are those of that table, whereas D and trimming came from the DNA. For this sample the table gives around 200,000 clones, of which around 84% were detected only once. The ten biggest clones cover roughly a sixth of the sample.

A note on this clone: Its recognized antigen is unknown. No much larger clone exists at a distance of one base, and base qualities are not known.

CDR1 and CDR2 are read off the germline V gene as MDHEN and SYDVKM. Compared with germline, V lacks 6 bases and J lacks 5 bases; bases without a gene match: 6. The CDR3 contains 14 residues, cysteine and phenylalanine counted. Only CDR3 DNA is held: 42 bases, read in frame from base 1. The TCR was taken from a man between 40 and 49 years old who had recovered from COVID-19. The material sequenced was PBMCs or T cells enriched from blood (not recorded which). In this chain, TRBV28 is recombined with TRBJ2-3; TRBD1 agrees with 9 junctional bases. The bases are TGTGCCAGCAGCCGCGGACAGGGGAGAGATACGCAGTATTTT. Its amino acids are CASSRGQGRDTQYF. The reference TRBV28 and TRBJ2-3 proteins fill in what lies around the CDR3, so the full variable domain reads DVKVTQSSRYLVKRTGEKVFLECVQDMDHENMFWYRQDPGLGLRLIYFSYDVKMKEKGDIPEGYSVSREKKERFSLILESASTNQTSMYLCASSRGQGRDTQYFGPGTRLTVL.